The 9 T cell receptor beta chains below come from one sample, sequenced in a study of T cell responses to AZD1222 COVID-19 vaccine. Method: immunoSEQ multiplex PCR; TCRdb's copy keeps in-frame clones and lacks some. The sample holds around 67,000 clones; around four fifths are singletons and the top ten take 21%. The material sequenced was peripheral blood, taken on day 0 of AZD1222 vaccination. These receptors were collected from an adult in good health.

V usage is TRBV28 and J usage is TRBJ1-1, with D possibly matching TRBD1 (5 bases). Germline CDR1 MDHEN, CDR2 SYDVKM. The CDR3 runs to 11 residues. V was trimmed by 5 bases and J by 10 bases, leaving 11 bases between them. The CDR3 DNA follows: TGTGCCAGCAGTCAGGGCAGTAGAGCTTTCTTT. Its translation: CASSQGSRAFF.

The rearrangement joins TRBV19 to TRBJ2-1, with TRBD2 as a possible D gene (6 bases). The CDR3 length is 14 residues. CDR1 is LNHDA, CDR2 SQIVND, per germline (reference sequence). V was pared by 3 bases and J by 6 bases, with 12 bases between. The CDR3: CASSIGGGRNEQFF. The CDR3 DNA is TGTGCCAGTAGTATCGGGGGAGGTCGCAATGAGCAGTTCTTC.

The J gene is TRBJ1-3, the V gene TRBV28; no reliable D call. This CDR3 has 15 amino acids. With 4 bases removed from V and 0 bases from J, the gap between germline ends came to 10 bases. Germline values: CDR1 MDHEN, CDR2 SYDVKM. CDR3 nucleotides: TGTGCCAGCAGTTGGAGGTCGCTCTCTGGAAACACCATATATTTT. This gives the protein CASSWRSLSGNTIYF.

The J gene is TRBJ1-2, the V gene TRBV24-1; tentative D call: TRBD1 (6 bases). Germline V gene sequence: CDR1 KGHDR, CDR2 SFDVKD. This CDR3 region has 13 residues. V gave up 1 base and J gave up 6 bases, with 8 bases separating them. CDR3 coding DNA: TGTGCCACCAGTGATTTCGGGGGCAATGGCTACACCTTC. It translates to CATSDFGGNGYTF.

This sequence joins TRBV5-1 and TRBJ2-3; 10 bases map to TRBD1. V was pared by 4 bases and J by 3 bases, with 2 bases of the junction left unmatched. The CDR3 has 14 residues. Germline CDR1 is SGHRS and CDR2 is YFSETQ. The DNA for the CDR3 is TGCGCCAGCAGCCGACAGGGGGCAACAGATACGCAGTATTTT. It codes for CASSRQGATDTQYF. Combining the CDR3 with reference TRBV5-1 and TRBJ2-3 gives the whole variable domain KAGVTQTPRYLIKTRGQQVTLSCSPISGHRSVSWYQQTPGQGLQFLFEYFSETQRNKGNFPGRFSGRQFSNSRSEMNVSTLELGDSALYLCASSRQGATDTQYFGPGTRLTVL.

The rearrangement links TRBV5-1 to TRBJ2-7; 8 bases match TRBD2. The germline V gene has CDR1 SGHRS and CDR2 YFSETQ. The CDR3 is made up of 15 amino acids. J gave up 6 bases and V 5 bases, and 13 bases lay outside the gene matches. CDR3 in DNA: TGCGCCAGCAGGAGGGAGGACGGGAGGGCACTCGAGCAGTACTTC. It codes for CASRREDGRALEQYF.

This sequence joins TRBV10-3 and TRBJ1-4; perhaps TRBD1 as D (6 bases). The CDR3 consists of 13 residues. Germline V lookup: CDR1 ENHRY, CDR2 SYGVKD. V lost 8 bases and J 8 bases, leaving 15 bases between the germline ends. As DNA, the CDR3 is TGTGCCATCCCGAAGGGGGGAGTCGAAAAACTGTTTTTT. Amino acids: CAIPKGGVEKLFF.

This clone came up once. The chain links TRBV28 to TRBJ2-5; unclear D gene. Trimming shortened V by 3 bases and J by 3 bases, and 8 bases separated the two germline ends. The V gene's germline CDR1 is MDHEN and CDR2 SYDVKM. The CDR3 is 13 amino acids. In DNA, the CDR3 is TGTGCCAGCAGTTTTGTAGTCGAAGAGACCCAGTACTTC. This gives the protein CASSFVVEETQYF.

The gene calls are TRBV7-2 and TRBJ1-5; D may be TRBD1 (5 bases). CDR3 length: 16 residues. Germline CDR1 reads SGHTA; CDR2 reads FQGNSA. V lost 1 base, J lost 0 bases, and 10 bases lay in between. The CDR3: CASSLGTPYSNQPQHF. The CDR3 DNA is TGTGCCAGCAGCTTAGGGACACCTTATAGCAATCAGCCCCAGCATTTT.